Shown below are 4 T cell receptor beta chains from a single sample sequenced in a study of PD-L1 blockade in urothelial cancer. Generated by immunoSEQ multiplex PCR, the TCRdb table keeps only in-frame clones and is missing some. The table lists 29,000 or so clones, around 80% of them singletons. Time point: peripheral blood 6 weeks after treatment start. Specimen: PBMCs, collected around atezolizumab (anti-PD-L1) treatment. These receptors all stem from a man in his 70s with urothelial cancer.

The chain is built from TRBV7-2 and TRBJ1-1; tentatively, D is TRBD1 (6 bases). The CDR3 covers 14 residues. V was cut by 4 bases and J by 8 bases, with 17 bases left in between. Germline values: CDR1 SGHTA, CDR2 FQGNSA. The CDR3 nucleotides read TGTGCCAGCAGCTCCATGAAGGGGGGGACCGAAGCTTTCTTT. Translated, it gives CASSSMKGGTEAFF.

This chain uses TRBV9 with TRBJ2-7, with 7 bases aligning to TRBD1. Germline assignment: CDR1 SGDLS and CDR2 YYNGEE. CDR3 length: 15 residues. J gave up 4 bases and V 0 bases, and 7 bases lay outside the gene matches. As DNA, the CDR3 is TGTGCCAGCAGCGTAGCGGCAGGGGGTGTGTACGAGCAGTACTTC. It yields the protein CASSVAAGGVYEQYF.

The chain has TRBV11-2 and TRBJ1-2, with D maybe TRBD1 (6 bases). V lost 2 bases and J lost 7, with 14 bases in between. Germline CDR1 and CDR2: SGHAT and FQNNGV. This CDR3 has 14 amino acids. CDR3 DNA: TGTGCCAGCAGCTTACAGGGGTCCCTGGGTGGCTACACCTTC. It translates to CASSLQGSLGGYTF.

In its sample, this clone was seen a few times. The J gene is TRBJ1-5, the V gene TRBV18; 10 positions agree with TRBD1. The V gene end was trimmed by 6 bases and the J gene end by 7 bases; junction bases not matched to a gene: 6. CDR3 size: 14 residues. The germline V gene has CDR1 KGHSH and CDR2 LQKENI. The CDR3 reads CASSRDRGIQPQHF. The CDR3 region has the DNA TGTGCCAGCTCTCGGGACAGGGGAATACAGCCCCAGCATTTT.